Presented here are 23 T cell receptor beta chains from one specimen sequenced in a study of tissue T cells after allogeneic stem cell transplantation (dated by TCRdb to between 2021 and 2024). The time point tag for this specimen amounts to: mouse harvest day 14 after allogeneic transplant. Each mouse graft, delivered by tail vein injection, combined 10^6 splenic CD5+ T cells with 10^7 T-cell-depleted bone marrow cells. The method behind the library was the immunoSEQ multiplex PCR assay. This is the immuneACCESS table as TCRdb keeps it, with only in-frame sequences that have V and J called. A part of the clones is gone; compared with another copy, unresolved V genes explain less than half, and the rest is unexplained. Present in this sample are some 4,100 clones, approximately 45% of which were seen just once. The ten top clones hold roughly 31% of the sample. Sample: gut tissue. These receptors were collected from a female BALB/c mouse given C57BL/6 T cells with graft-versus-host disease after an allogeneic hematopoietic cell transplant.

For this clone: Mouse gene names apply. The read terminates 1 residue ahead of where the CDR3 ends, so the germline J gene completes it. The rearrangement joins TRBV12-1 to TRBJ1-5; D uncertain. Germline CDR1 SGHSN, CDR2 HYEKVE. This CDR3 region has 13 residues. Trimming removed 6 bases at V and 3 bases at J, with 11 bases between. The CDR3 bases that were read are TGTGCCAGCAGCTCAACAGTCAACCAGGCTCCGCTT. It specifies CASSSTVNQAPL. The full CDR3 protein is CASSSTVNQAPLF.

About this clone: The gene names here belong to mouse. With the read ending 1 residue before the CDR3 end, the germline J gene is used to fill in that end. The V gene is TRBV12-1, the J gene TRBJ2-5; TRBD2 matches at 8 bases. The J segment lost 5 bases and the V segment lost 0 bases, leaving 9 bases of the junction unmatched. Germline lookup yields CDR1 SGHSN and CDR2 HYEKVE. The length of the CDR3 is 16 residues. CDR3 DNA (partial): TGTGCCAGCTCTCTCGTTGGGGGGGTTGGTCGAGACACCCAGTAC. This translates into CASSLVGGVGRDTQY. The complete CDR3 reads CASSLVGGVGRDTQYF.

On this clone itself: At one end, the junction sequence differs from germline, possibly due to a read error. Gene names denote mouse genes. The read ends 1 residue before the CDR3 terminus; that terminus is restored from the germline J gene. This chain links TRBV13-1 with TRBJ2-7, with D possibly TRBD2 on 6 matching bases. The germline V gene encodes CDR1 NSHNY and CDR2 SYGAGN. CDR3 length: 15 amino acids. The CDR3 reads CASGDATGLIYEQYF. Partial CDR3 DNA: TGTGCCAGCGGTGATGCAACGGGACTTATTTATGAACAGTAC.

This clone qualifies as large. The gene symbols are mouse symbols. The sequenced fragment ends 1 residue before the CDR3 boundary, so the rest is inferred from the germline J gene. The rearrangement uses TRBV26 and TRBJ1-4, with D possibly TRBD1 on 5 matching bases. Trimming removed 4 bases at V and 1 base at J, with 10 bases between. Germline V gene data show CDR1 as KGHPV and CDR2 as FQNQEV (reference sequence). The CDR3 totals 15 residues. CDR3 DNA (partial): TGTGCCAGCAGTCCGGACACAAATTCCAACGAAAGATTATTT. This gives the protein CASSPDTNSNERLF. The whole CDR3 region reads CASSPDTNSNERLFF.

Within the sample, this clone is medium-sized. Gene names refer to mouse genes. The read is 1 residue too short to cover the CDR3 end, so that end is filled in from the germline J gene. V and J are TRBV15 and TRBJ1-1; D may be TRBD1 (5 bases). The CDR3 runs 11 residues. In germline, CDR1 is SGHND, CDR2 FRSKSL. The V end was cut by 6 bases, the J end by 6 bases, with 8 bases between. CDR3 bases read: TGTGCCAGCAGGCAGGGACCAGAAGTCTTC. Translated: CASRQGPEVF. In full, the CDR3 is CASRQGPEVFF.

To note about this clone: Genes here carry mouse names. The read ends 1 residue shy of where the CDR3 ends; the end is completed using the germline J gene. V and J are TRBV3 and TRBJ2-3; D call uncertain. The CDR3 has 13 residues. Germline V lookup: CDR1 SNHLY, CDR2 FYNGKV (reference sequence). V lost 5 bases to trimming and J lost 0 bases, with 6 bases between them. This CDR3 reads CASSPTSAETLYF. The covered CDR3 bases are TGTGCCAGCAGCCCCACTAGTGCAGAAACGCTGTAT.

This clone is labeled as medium-sized. The gene names given are mouse names. The DNA ends 1 residue before the CDR3 does, and the rest of the CDR3 is filled in from the germline J gene. The chain employs TRBV19 and TRBJ1-6; D perhaps matches TRBD1 (6 bases). Being an ORF, TRBJ1-6 has a function that is uncertain. Trimming cost V 4 bases and J 3 bases, with 11 bases left between them. The germline CDR1 and CDR2 sequences are FNHDT and SITEND (reference sequence). This CDR3 has 15 amino acids. CDR3 loop: CASSLRDIYNSPLYF. The covered CDR3 bases are TGTGCCAGCAGTCTCCGGGACATCTATAATTCGCCCCTCTAC.

This clone has more than one count but fewer than ten. Gene names and germline match the mouse. The read falls 1 residue short of the CDR3 end, and the missing part is taken from the germline J gene. The chain joins TRBV26 to TRBJ2-4, with D unclear. The CDR3 totals 12 residues. V was pared by 2 bases and J by 5 bases, with 5 bases between. Looked up from germline, CDR1 is KGHPV and CDR2 is FQNQEV (reference sequence). The CDR3 sequence is CASSLNRNTLYF. The DNA read from the CDR3 is TGTGCCAGCAGTCTGAACAGAAACACCTTGTAC.

About this clone itself: Any gene name here is a mouse gene name. The read stops 1 residue short of the end of the CDR3; the missing end is completed from the germline J gene. The chain combines TRBV1 with TRBJ1-1, with D possibly being TRBD1 (6 bases). CDR3 length equals 14 residues. V was cut by 3 bases and J by 3 bases, with 11 bases left in between. Per germline, CDR1 NSQYPW and CDR2 LRSPGD (reference sequence). CDR3 region: CTCSARTEYTEVFF. Incomplete CDR3 DNA: TGCACCTGCAGTGCGCGGACAGAATACACAGAAGTCTTC.

Note on this clone: The genes are named according to mouse. The sequenced fragment ends 1 residue before the CDR3 boundary, so the rest is inferred from the germline J gene. Other DNA sequences in the sample encode the same CDR3. The chain links TRBV13-1 to TRBJ2-3; TRBD2 matches 8 bases. V was pared by 0 bases and J by 3 bases, with 6 bases of the junction left unmatched. The V gene's germline CDR1 is NSHNY and CDR2 SYGAGN. The CDR3 runs 16 residues. The CDR3 is CASSDGGGQGAETLYF. CDR3 bases read: TGTGCCAGCAGTGATGGGGGGGGGCAGGGGGCAGAAACGCTGTAT.

As for this clone: Gene names are mouse gene names. The CDR3 goes on 1 residue after the read ends, and that part is filled in from the germline J gene. The rearrangement joins TRBV26 to TRBJ2-2; 7 bases fit TRBD2. There are 15 residues in the CDR3. CDR1 is KGHPV and CDR2 is FQNQEV in the germline V gene (reference sequence). J gave up 0 bases and V 5 bases, and 3 bases lay outside the gene matches. The sequenced part of the CDR3 DNA is TGTGCCAGCAGTTCCGGGGGGGCAAACACCGGGCAGCTCTAC. Translation: CASSSGGANTGQLY. The whole CDR3 protein is CASSSGGANTGQLYF.

The table lists this clone with a few counts. These gene names are mouse names. Partial CDR3 DNA: TGTGCCAGCAGCTTACGCACGGCCAACGAAAGATTATTT. Protein product: CASSLRTANERLF. The whole CDR3 sequence is CASSLRTANERLFF. The rearrangement links TRBV3 to TRBJ1-4; no reliable D call. The CDR3 extends 1 residue past the end of the read, so its final part is completed from the germline J gene. Germline values: CDR1 SNHLY, CDR2 FYNGKV (reference sequence). CDR3 length: 14 amino acids. V was trimmed by 2 bases and J by 3 bases, leaving 7 bases between them.

Judged by abundance, this clone is medium-sized. Gene names denote mouse genes. The read comes to an end 1 residue before the CDR3 does, leaving the germline J gene to fill in the end. The gene calls are TRBV23 and TRBJ1-2. The CDR3 spans 13 residues. CDR1 is KGHTA and CDR2 is FQNQQP in the germline V gene. Partial CDR3 DNA: TGCTCCAGCAGTCAAGGGGGGACCTCCGACTACACC. Its protein product is CSSSQGGTSDYT. The entire CDR3 is CSSSQGGTSDYTF.

A word on this clone: Genes and germline are mouse. The read halts 1 residue ahead of the CDR3 end, with the missing end drawn from the germline J gene. The chain recombines TRBV26 with TRBJ2-1; 7 bases are shared with TRBD1. CDR1 and CDR2 (germline): KGHPV, FQNQEV (reference sequence). The V and J ends lost 4 bases and 1 base, in that order; junction bases with no gene match: 1. The CDR3 is 14 amino acids. The sequenced CDR3 bases are TGTGCCAGCAGTCGACAGGGAAACTATGCTGAGCAGTTC. Its translation: CASSRQGNYAEQF. Given in full, the CDR3 is CASSRQGNYAEQFF.

As to this clone: Mouse gene names apply. The CDR3 is cut off 1 residue early in the read; its end comes from the germline J gene. The chain carries TRBV23 and TRBJ1-4. This CDR3 spans 13 amino acids. From germline, CDR1 is KGHTA and CDR2 FQNQQP. The part of the CDR3 DNA that was read is TGCTCCACATCGGGGGTTTCCAACGAAAGATTATTT. Translating it yields CSTSGVSNERLF. The full CDR3 reads CSTSGVSNERLFF.

Turning to this clone: Genes here carry mouse names. The read is 1 residue too short to cover the CDR3 end, so that end is filled in from the germline J gene. The chain couples TRBV19 to TRBJ1-2; 9 positions agree with TRBD1. V was clipped by 4 bases and J by 2 bases; unmatched bases: 3. The CDR3 is 14 amino acids. The germline gives CDR1 FNHDT, CDR2 SITEND (reference sequence). The DNA read from the CDR3 is TGTGCCAGCAGTCCCGGGACAGGGAACTCCGACTACACC. Translating it yields CASSPGTGNSDYT. The entire CDR3 sequence reads CASSPGTGNSDYTF.

This clone has just a few counts. Gene and germline names: mouse. The CDR3 extends 1 residue past the end of the read, so its final part is completed from the germline J gene. The gene calls are TRBV29 and TRBJ1-6; the D gene is possibly TRBD1 (6 bases). TRBJ1-6 carries the ORF label, with uncertain function. The germline CDR1 and CDR2 sequences are MSHET and SYDVDS. The ends were cut back, 2 bases at V and 1 base at J, with 6 bases in the middle. The CDR3 has 15 residues. The CDR3 DNA, read in part, is TGTGCTAGCAGTTTAGGGGGCTCCTATAATTCGCCCCTCTAC. It translates to CASSLGGSYNSPLY. The whole CDR3 is CASSLGGSYNSPLYF.

By share of the sample, this clone is medium-sized (0.01 to 0.1%). Gene and germline names: mouse. The CDR3 goes on 1 residue after the read ends, and that part is filled in from the germline J gene. This chain joins TRBV13-1 and TRBJ1-2; tentative D call: TRBD1 (6 bases). The CDR3 totals 13 residues. CDR1 is NSHNY and CDR2 is SYGAGN in the germline V gene. Trimming removed 5 bases from V and 3 bases from J, with 11 bases in between. The CDR3: CASRKQGDSDYTF. The sequenced part of the CDR3 DNA is TGTGCCAGCAGGAAACAGGGAGACTCCGACTACACC.

Comments on this clone: These gene names are mouse names. Read sequence stops 1 residue before the CDR3 end, and the germline J gene provides the missing end. The genes are TRBV15 and TRBJ1-1; D not resolved. V was shortened by 4 bases and J by 0 bases, with 6 bases between the two germline ends. The CDR3 contains 13 residues. Germline CDR1 SGHND, CDR2 FRSKSL. Here the CDR3 reads CASSSVSNTEVFF. The sequenced part of the CDR3 DNA is TGTGCCAGCAGTTCGGTCTCAAACACAGAAGTCTTC.

Comments on this clone: Gene names denote mouse genes. The CDR3 extends 1 residue past the end of the read, so its final part is completed from the germline J gene. V is TRBV26 and J is TRBJ2-5; D gene ambiguous. The CDR3 covers 13 residues. The V end lost 1 base, the J end lost 4 bases, and 6 bases lay between the germline ends. Germline V gives CDR1 KGHPV, CDR2 FQNQEV (reference sequence). The CDR3 spells CASSLLSKDTQYF. Incomplete CDR3 DNA: TGTGCCAGCAGTCTGTTGTCAAAAGACACCCAGTAC.

As concerns this clone: The gene names given are mouse names. The read finishes 1 residue shy of the CDR3 end, and the germline J gene is used to complete it. J is TRBJ2-3 and V is TRBV26; D unclear. Germline CDR1 reads KGHPV; CDR2 reads FQNQEV (reference sequence). CDR3 size: 13 residues. Trimming took 4 bases from V and 0 from J, leaving 5 bases between them. Incomplete CDR3 DNA: TGTGCCAGCAGTCACTTCAGTGCAGAAACGCTGTAT. Its protein product is CASSHFSAETLY. The whole CDR3 protein is CASSHFSAETLYF.

Comments on this clone: The genes and germline here are from mouse. The CDR3 goes on 1 residue after the read ends, and that part is filled in from the germline J gene. The V gene is TRBV26, the J gene TRBJ1-6; 10 positions agree with TRBD1. TRBJ1-6 is reported as an ORF; its role is uncertain. CDR1 and CDR2 from the germline V gene are KGHPV and FQNQEV (reference sequence). Germline trimming cut 4 bases from V and 7 bases from J; bases unmatched to any gene: 1. The CDR3 length is 14 residues. The CDR3 bases that were read are TGTGCCAGCAGTCAGGGACAGGGGAATTCGCCCCTCTAC. Translating it yields CASSQGQGNSPLY. The full CDR3 reads CASSQGQGNSPLYF.

Turning to this clone: The listed genes are named as in mouse. The read ends 1 residue before the CDR3 terminus; that terminus is restored from the germline J gene. The chain recombines TRBV26 with TRBJ1-6; D gene unclear. TRBJ1-6 is labeled an ORF, and its function is uncertain. V lost 6 bases, J lost 0 bases, and 6 bases lay in between. CDR1 and CDR2 (germline): KGHPV, FQNQEV (reference sequence). CDR3 length: 14 amino acids. Incomplete CDR3 DNA: TGTGCCAGCAGAGACAATTCCTATAATTCGCCCCTCTAC. Amino acid sequence: CASRDNSYNSPLY. The whole CDR3 sequence reads CASRDNSYNSPLYF.